The source of this T cell receptor (beta chain) is a study of shared clonotypes between healthy human individuals. Naive CD8 populations comprised CD45RO-negative cells positively selected for CCR7, excluding terminally differentiated effector memory CD45RA+ cells. Every donor, a Caucasian adult, lived in Nashville, Tennessee. The test was conducted at deep level. Original processing methods: From ImmunoSEQ came sequences covering only the junction and carrying no quality scores, so filtering differed. Only in-frame clones appear in the TCRdb table, and some are missing; sequencing was by immunoSEQ multiplex PCR. D and trimming were read from the DNA, whereas the V and J calls and clone size are those reported in that table. Of about 2.1 million clones in the sample, around 95% were seen once. Notes on this clone: Its antigen is undetermined.

CDR3 length: 15 residues. Germline-derived CDR1 and CDR2 are SGHVS and FNYEAQ. Trimming removed 3 bases from V and 5 bases from J, with 14 bases in between. Study observations and caveats: Compared with memory subsets, naive subsets generally had larger estimated richness.

Sequencing was done on a sample of naive CD8+ T cells from PBMCs. V and J are TRBV7-6 and TRBJ2-1; no clear D gene. This receptor was obtained from a man younger than 35 in good health. Some clones in this sample may be carry-over from other donors' samples. CDR3 protein: CASSFFGRSDNEQFF. The CDR3 DNA reads as TGTGCCAGCAGCTTCTTTGGCAGATCCGACAATGAGCAGTTCTTC.